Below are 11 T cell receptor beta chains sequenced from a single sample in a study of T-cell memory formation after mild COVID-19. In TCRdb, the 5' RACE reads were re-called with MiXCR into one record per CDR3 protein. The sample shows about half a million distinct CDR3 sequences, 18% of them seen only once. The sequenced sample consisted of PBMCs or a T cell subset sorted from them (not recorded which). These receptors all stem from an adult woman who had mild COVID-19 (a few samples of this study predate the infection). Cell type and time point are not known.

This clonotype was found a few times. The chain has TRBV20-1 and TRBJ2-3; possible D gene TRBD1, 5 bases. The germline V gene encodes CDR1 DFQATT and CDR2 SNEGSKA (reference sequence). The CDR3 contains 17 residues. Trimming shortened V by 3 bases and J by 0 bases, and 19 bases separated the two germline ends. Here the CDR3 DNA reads TGCAGTGCTAGGGACGCCAGGGTAGGGTCTAGCACAGATACGCAGTATTTT. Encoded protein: CSARDARVGSSTDTQYF.

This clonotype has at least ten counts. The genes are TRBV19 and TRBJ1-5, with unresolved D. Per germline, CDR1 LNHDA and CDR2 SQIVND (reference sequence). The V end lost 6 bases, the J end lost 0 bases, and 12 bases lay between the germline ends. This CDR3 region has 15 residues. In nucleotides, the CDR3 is TGTGCCAGTAGGAATATAAGGGATAGCAATCAGCCCCAGCATTTT. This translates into CASRNIRDSNQPQHF.

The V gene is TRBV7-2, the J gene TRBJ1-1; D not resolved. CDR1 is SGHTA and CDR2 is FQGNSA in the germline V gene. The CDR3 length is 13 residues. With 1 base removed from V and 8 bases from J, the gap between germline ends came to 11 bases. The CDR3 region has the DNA TGTGCCAGCAGCTTAGACGGACGGAGGGAAGCTTTCTTT. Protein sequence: CASSLDGRREAFF.

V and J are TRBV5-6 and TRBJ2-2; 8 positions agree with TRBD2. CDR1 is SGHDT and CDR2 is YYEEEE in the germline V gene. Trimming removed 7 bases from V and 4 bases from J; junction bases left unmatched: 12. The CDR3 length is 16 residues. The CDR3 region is CASGSRASGPTGELFF. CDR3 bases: TGTGCCAGCGGGTCCCGGGCTAGCGGGCCCACCGGGGAGCTGTTTTTT.

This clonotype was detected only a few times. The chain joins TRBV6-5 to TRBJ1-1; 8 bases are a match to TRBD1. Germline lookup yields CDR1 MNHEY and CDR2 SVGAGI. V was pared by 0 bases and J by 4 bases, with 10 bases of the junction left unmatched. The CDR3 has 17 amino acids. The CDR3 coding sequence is TGTGCCAGCAGTTACTCGAGTACAGGGGGTATGGGCACTGAAGCTTTCTTT. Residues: CASSYSSTGGMGTEAFF.

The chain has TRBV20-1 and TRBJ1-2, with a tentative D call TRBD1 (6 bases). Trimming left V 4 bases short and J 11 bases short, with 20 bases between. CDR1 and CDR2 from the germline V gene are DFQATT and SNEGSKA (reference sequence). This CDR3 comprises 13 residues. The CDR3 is CSAKQTHRDEYTF. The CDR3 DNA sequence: TGCAGTGCTAAGCAAACGCACAGGGATGAATACACCTTC.

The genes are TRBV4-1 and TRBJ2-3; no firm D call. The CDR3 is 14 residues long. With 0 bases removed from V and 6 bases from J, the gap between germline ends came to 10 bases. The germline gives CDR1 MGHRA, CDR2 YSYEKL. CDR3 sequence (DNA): TGCGCCAGCAGCCAAGAAGCGAGAAGGGATACGCAGTATTTT. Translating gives CASSQEARRDTQYF.

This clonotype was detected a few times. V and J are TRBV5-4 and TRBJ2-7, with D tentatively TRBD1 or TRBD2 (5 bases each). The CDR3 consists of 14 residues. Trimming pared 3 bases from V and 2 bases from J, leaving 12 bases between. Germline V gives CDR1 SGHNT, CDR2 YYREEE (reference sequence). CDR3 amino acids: CASSSRDPTYEQYF. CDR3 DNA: TGTGCCAGCAGCTCCCGGGACCCTACCTACGAGCAGTACTTC.

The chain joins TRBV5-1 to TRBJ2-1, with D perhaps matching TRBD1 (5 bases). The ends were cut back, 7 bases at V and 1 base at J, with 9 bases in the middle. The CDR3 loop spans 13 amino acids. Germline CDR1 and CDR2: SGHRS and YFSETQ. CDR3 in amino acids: CASADNSYNEQFF. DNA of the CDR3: TGCGCCAGCGCGGACAATTCCTACAATGAGCAGTTCTTC.

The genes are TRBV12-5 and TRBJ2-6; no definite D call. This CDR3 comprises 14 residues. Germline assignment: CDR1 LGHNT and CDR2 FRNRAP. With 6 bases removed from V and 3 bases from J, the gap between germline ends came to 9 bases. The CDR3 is CASGPSGGANVLTF. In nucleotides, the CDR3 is TGTGCTAGTGGCCCCTCGGGTGGGGCCAACGTCCTGACTTTC.

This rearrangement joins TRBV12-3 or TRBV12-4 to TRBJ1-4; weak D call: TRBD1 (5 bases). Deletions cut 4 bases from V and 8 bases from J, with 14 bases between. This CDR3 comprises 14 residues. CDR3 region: CASSSGVGGEKLFF. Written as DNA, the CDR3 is TGTGCCAGCAGTTCGGGGGTCGGGGGGGAAAAACTGTTTTTT.